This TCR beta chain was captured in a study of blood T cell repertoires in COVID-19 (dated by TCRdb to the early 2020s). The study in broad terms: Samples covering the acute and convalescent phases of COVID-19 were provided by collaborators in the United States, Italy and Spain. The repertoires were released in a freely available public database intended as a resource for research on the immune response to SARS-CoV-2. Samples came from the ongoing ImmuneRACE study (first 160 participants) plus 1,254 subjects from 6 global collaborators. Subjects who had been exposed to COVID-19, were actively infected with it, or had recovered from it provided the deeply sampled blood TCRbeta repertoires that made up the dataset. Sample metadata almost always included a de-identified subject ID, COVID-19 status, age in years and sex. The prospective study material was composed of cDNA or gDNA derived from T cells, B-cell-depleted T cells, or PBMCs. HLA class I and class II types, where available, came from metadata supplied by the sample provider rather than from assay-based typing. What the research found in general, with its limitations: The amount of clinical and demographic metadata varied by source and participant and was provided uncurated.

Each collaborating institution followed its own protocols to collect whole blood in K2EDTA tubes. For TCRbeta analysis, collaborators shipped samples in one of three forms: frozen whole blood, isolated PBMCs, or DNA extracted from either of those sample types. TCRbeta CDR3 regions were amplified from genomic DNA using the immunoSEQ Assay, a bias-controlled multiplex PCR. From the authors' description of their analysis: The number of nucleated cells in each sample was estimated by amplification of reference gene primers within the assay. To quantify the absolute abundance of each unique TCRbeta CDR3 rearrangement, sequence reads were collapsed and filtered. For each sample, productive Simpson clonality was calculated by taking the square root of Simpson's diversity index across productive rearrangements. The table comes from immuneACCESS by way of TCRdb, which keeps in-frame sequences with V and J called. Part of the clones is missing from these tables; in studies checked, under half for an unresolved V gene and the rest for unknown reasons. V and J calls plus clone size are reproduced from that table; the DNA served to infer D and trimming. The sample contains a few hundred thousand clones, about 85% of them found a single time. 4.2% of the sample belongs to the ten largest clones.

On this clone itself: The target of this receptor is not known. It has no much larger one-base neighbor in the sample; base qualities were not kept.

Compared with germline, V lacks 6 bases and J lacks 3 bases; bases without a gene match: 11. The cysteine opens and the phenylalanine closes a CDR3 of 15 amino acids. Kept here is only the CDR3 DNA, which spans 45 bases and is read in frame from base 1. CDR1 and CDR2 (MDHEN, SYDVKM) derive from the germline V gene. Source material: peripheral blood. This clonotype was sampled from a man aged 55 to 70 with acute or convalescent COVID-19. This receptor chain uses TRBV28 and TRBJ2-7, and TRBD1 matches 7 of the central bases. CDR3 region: CASRDRQGLGYEQYF. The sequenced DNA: TGTGCCAGCAGGGACCGACAGGGTCTCGGCTACGAGCAGTACTTC.